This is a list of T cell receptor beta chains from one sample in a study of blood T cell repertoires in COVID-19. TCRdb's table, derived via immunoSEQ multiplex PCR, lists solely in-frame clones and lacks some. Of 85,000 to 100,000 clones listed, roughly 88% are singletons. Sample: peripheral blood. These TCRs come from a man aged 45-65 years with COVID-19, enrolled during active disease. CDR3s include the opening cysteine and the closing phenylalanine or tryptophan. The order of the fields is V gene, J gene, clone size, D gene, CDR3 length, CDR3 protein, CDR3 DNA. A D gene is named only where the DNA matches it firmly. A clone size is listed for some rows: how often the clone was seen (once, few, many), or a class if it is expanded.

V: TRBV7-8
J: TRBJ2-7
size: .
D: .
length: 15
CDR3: CASSLNFDSTYEQYF
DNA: TGTGCCAGCAGCCTAAATTTCGACAGCACTTACGAGCAGTACTTC

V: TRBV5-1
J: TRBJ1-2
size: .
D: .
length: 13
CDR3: CASSSGNRVGYTF
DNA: TGCGCCAGCAGCAGCGGGAACAGGGTCGGCTACACCTTC

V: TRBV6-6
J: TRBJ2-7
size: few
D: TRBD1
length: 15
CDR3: CASSPIDRVNYEQYF
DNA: TGTGCCAGCAGCCCCATCGACAGGGTGAACTACGAGCAGTACTTC

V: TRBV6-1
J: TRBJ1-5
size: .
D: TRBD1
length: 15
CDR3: CASSEVGTDNQPQHF
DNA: TGTGCCAGCAGTGAAGTCGGGACAGATAATCAGCCCCAGCATTTT

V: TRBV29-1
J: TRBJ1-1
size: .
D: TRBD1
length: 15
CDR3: CSVEGRQGPNTEAFF
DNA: TGCAGCGTTGAAGGCAGACAGGGCCCGAACACTGAAGCTTTCTTT

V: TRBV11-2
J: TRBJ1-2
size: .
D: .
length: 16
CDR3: CASSLDLVSDRYGYTF
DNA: TGTGCCAGCAGCTTAGACTTGGTCAGTGATCGCTATGGCTACACCTTC

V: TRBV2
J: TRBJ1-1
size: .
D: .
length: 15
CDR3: CASSEGRATRVEAFF
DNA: TGTGCCAGCAGTGAAGGCAGGGCTACTCGAGTTGAAGCTTTCTTT

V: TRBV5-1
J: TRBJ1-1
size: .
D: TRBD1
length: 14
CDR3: CASSDGTGNTEAFF
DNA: TGCGCCAGCAGCGACGGGACAGGGAACACTGAAGCTTTCTTT

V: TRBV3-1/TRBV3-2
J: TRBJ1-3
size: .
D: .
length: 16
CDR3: CASSQADSISGNTIYF
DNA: TGTGCCAGCAGCCAAGCGGACAGTATCTCTGGAAACACCATATATTTT

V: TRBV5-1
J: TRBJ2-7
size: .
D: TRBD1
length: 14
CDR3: CASSLGDRVYEQYF
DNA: TGCGCCAGCAGCTTGGGGGACAGGGTCTACGAGCAGTACTTC

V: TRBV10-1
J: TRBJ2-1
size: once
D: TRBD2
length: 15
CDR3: CASSELIAGANEQFF
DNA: TGCGCCAGCAGTGAGTTGATAGCGGGGGCCAATGAGCAGTTCTTC

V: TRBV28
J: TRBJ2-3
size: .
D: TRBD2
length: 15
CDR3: CASTGGGGATDTQYF
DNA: TGTGCCAGCACCGGGGGCGGGGGGGCGACAGATACGCAGTATTTT

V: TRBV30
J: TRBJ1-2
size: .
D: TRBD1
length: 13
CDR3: CAWSVKGARGYTF
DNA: TGTGCCTGGAGTGTAAAGGGGGCTCGTGGCTACACCTTC

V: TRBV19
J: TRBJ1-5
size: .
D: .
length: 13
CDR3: CASRSRLNQPQHF
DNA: TGTGCCAGTAGGTCGAGGTTAAATCAGCCCCAGCATTTT

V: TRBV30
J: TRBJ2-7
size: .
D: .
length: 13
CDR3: CAWSVMGAGEQYF
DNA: TGTGCCTGGAGTGTCATGGGGGCTGGTGAGCAGTACTTC

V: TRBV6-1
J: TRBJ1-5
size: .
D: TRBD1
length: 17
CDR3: CASSEARGTGGFQPQHF
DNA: TGTGCCAGCAGTGAAGCGCGGGGGACAGGGGGCTTTCAGCCCCAGCATTTT

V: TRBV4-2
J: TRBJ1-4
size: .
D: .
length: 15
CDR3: CASSNRDTGNEKLFF
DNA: TGTGCCAGCAGCAACCGGGACACAGGGAATGAAAAACTGTTTTTT

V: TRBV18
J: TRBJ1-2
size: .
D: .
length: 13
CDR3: CASSSNNRDGYTF
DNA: TGTGCCAGCTCATCAAACAACAGGGACGGCTACACCTTC

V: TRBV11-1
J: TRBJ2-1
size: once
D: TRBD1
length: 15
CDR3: CASSRGQGASNEQFF
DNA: TGTGCCAGCAGTCGCGGACAGGGGGCGTCTAATGAGCAGTTCTTC

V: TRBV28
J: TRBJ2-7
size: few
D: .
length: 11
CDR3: CASSKAGEQYF
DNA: TGTGCCAGCAGCAAGGCGGGTGAGCAGTACTTC

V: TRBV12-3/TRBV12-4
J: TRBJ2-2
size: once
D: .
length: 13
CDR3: CASSLRGSGELFF
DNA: TGTGCCAGCAGTTTACGGGGTTCCGGGGAGCTGTTTTTT

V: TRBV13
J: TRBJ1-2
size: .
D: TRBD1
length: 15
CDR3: CASSDRGQSNYGYTF
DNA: TGTGCCAGCAGCGACAGGGGGCAAAGTAACTATGGCTACACCTTC

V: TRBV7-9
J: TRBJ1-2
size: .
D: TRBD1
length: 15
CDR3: CASSAGTGNLYGYTF
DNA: TGTGCCAGCAGCGCCGGGACAGGGAACCTCTATGGCTACACCTTC

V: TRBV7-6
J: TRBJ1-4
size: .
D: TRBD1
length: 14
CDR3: CASSPGQRNEKLFF
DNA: TGTGCCAGCAGCCCGGGACAGCGAAATGAAAAACTGTTTTTT

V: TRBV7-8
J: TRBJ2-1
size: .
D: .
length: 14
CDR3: CASGEGSSYNEQFF
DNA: TGTGCCAGCGGAGAGGGTAGCTCCTACAATGAGCAGTTCTTC

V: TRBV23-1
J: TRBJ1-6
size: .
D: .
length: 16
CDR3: CASSPPDRGYNSPLHF
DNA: TGCGCCAGCAGCCCACCCGACCGGGGATATAATTCACCCCTCCACTTT

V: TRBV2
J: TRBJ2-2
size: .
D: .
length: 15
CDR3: CASRSGTINTGELFF
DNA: TGTGCCAGCAGATCTGGGACAATAAACACCGGGGAGCTGTTTTTT

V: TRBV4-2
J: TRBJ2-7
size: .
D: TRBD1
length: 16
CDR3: CASSQRQGQGFHEQYF
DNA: TGTGCCAGCAGCCAACGCCAGGGACAGGGGTTCCACGAGCAGTACTTC

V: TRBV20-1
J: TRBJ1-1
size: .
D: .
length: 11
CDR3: CSASGVSEAFF
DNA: TGCAGTGCTAGCGGGGTATCTGAAGCTTTCTTT

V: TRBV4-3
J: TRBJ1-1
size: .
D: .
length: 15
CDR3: CASSQDQGLNTEAFF
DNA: TGCGCCAGCAGCCAAGATCAGGGCCTAAACACTGAAGCTTTCTTT

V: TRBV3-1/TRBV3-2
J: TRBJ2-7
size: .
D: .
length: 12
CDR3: CASSQGGVGQYF
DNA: TGTGCCAGCAGCCAAGGGGGAGTAGGGCAGTACTTC

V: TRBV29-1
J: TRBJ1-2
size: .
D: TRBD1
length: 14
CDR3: CSVARDRGVYGYTF
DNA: TGCAGCGTGGCTCGGGACAGGGGAGTTTATGGCTACACCTTC

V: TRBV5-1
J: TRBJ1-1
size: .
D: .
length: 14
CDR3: CASSLDWRNTEAFF
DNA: TGCGCCAGCAGCTTGGATTGGAGAAACACTGAAGCTTTCTTT

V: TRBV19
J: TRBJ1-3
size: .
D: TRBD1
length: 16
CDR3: CASSPMGQGAGNTIYF
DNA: TGTGCCAGTAGTCCGATGGGACAGGGGGCTGGAAACACCATATATTTT

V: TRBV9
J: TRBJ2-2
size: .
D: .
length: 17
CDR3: CASSVVESILSAGELFF
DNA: TGTGCCAGCAGCGTAGTGGAGTCTATCCTTTCGGCCGGGGAGCTGTTTTTT

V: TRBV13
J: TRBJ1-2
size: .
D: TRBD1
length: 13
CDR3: CASSLQGAGGYTF
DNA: TGTGCCAGCAGCTTACAGGGGGCGGGTGGCTACACCTTC

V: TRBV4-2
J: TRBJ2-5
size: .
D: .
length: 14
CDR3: CASSQAGEQETQYF
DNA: TGTGCCAGCAGCCAAGCGGGGGAACAAGAGACCCAGTACTTC

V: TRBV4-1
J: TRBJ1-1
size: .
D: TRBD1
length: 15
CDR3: CASSPTGQGGTEAFF
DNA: TGCGCCAGCAGCCCCACCGGACAGGGAGGTACTGAAGCTTTCTTT

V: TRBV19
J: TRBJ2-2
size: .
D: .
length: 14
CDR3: CASSKTVNTGELFF
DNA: TGTGCCAGTAGTAAAACAGTGAACACCGGGGAGCTGTTTTTT

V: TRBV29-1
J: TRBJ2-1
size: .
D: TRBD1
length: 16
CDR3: CSVYSHRGHTYNEQFF
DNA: TGCAGCGTTTATTCCCACAGGGGGCACACCTACAATGAGCAGTTCTTC

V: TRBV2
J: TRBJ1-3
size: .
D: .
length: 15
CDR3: CASKSNRHSGNTIYF
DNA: TGTGCCAGCAAATCAAACAGACACTCTGGAAACACCATATATTTT

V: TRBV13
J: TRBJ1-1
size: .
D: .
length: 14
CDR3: CASSLGQLNTEAFF
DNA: TGTGCCAGCAGCTTAGGACAATTGAACACTGAAGCTTTCTTT

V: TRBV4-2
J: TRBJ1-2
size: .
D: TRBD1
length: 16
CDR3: CASSLRPGTGNYGYTF
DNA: TGTGCCAGCAGCTTACGTCCCGGGACAGGAAACTATGGCTACACCTTC

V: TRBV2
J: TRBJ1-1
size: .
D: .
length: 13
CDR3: CARRQSMNTEAFF
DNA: TGTGCCAGGCGACAGAGTATGAACACTGAAGCTTTCTTT

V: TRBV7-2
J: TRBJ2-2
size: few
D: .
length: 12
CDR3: CASSSDTGELFF
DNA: TGTGCCAGCAGCTCTGACACCGGGGAGCTGTTTTTT

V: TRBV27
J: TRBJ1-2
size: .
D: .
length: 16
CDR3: CASSRRVPSPNYGYTF
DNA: TGTGCCAGCAGTCGCAGGGTTCCCTCCCCGAACTATGGCTACACCTTC

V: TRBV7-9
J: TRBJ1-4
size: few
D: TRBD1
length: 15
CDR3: CASSRDRGTNEKLFF
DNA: TGTGCCAGCAGTCGGGACAGGGGAACTAATGAAAAACTGTTTTTT

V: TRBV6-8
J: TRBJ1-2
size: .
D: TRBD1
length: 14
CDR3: CASRRRDRLYGYTF
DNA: TGTGCCAGCAGACGCCGGGACAGGCTCTATGGCTACACCTTC

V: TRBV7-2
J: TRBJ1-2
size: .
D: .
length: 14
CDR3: CASSPPWRDYGYTF
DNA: TGTGCCAGCAGCCCCCCCTGGAGAGACTATGGCTACACCTTC

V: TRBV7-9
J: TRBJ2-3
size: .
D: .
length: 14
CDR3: CASRWDTYTDTQYF
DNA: TGTGCCAGCAGGTGGGACACCTACACAGATACGCAGTATTTT

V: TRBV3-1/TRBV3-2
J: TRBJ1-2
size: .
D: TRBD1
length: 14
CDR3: CASSQRDRGYGYTF
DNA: TGTGCCAGCAGCCAAAGAGACAGGGGTTATGGCTACACCTTC

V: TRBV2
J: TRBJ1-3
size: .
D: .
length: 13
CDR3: CASRQGSGNTIYF
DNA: TGTGCCAGCAGACAGGGTTCTGGAAACACCATATATTTT

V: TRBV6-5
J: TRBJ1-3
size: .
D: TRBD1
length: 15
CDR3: CASSYSRDSGNTIYF
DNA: TGTGCCAGCAGTTACTCGAGGGACAGTGGAAACACCATATATTTT

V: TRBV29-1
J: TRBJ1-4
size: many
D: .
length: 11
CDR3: CSVVRNEKLFF
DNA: TGCAGCGTTGTTAGAAATGAAAAACTGTTTTTT